This T cell receptor beta chain was profiled in a study of T cell clonality in common variable immunodeficiency. Points from the study as a whole: Fewer TCRbeta clones were shared among CVID subjects than controls. CVID subjects showed higher TCRbeta clonality than healthy controls.

This clone was seen many times. The antigen is undetermined. The read ends 3 residues shy of where the CDR3 ends; the end is completed using the germline J gene. Sequenced by immunoSEQ multiplex PCR; TCRdb stores in-frame clones only, minus some. The sample includes tens of thousands of clones, none of them occurring once. Losses at the gene ends were 3 bases for V and 9 bases for J; bases not matched to a gene: 8. Germline CDR1 is WNHNN and CDR2 is SYGVQD (reference sequence). The CDR3 sequence is 14 residues long. Material: peripheral blood mononuclear cells. This clonotype was sampled from a person between 18 and 75 years old in good health. V usage is TRBV10-1 and J usage is TRBJ2-1; TRBD1 matches 7 bases. This CDR3 is CASSEGTERIEQFF. The covered CDR3 bases are TGCGCCAGCAGTGAAGGGACAGAACGTATTGAG.